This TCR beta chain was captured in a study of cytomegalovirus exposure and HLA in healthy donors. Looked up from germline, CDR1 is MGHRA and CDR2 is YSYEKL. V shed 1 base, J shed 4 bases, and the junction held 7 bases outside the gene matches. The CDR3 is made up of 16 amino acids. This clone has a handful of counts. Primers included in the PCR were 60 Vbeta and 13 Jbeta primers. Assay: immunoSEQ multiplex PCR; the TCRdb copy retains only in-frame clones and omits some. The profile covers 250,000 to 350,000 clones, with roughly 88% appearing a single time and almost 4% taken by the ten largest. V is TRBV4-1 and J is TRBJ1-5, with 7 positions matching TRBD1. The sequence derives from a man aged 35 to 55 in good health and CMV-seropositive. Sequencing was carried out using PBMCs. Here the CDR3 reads CASSQVTGHWNQPQHF. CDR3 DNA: TGCGCCAGCAGCCAAGTGACAGGGCATTGGAATCAGCCCCAGCATTTT.